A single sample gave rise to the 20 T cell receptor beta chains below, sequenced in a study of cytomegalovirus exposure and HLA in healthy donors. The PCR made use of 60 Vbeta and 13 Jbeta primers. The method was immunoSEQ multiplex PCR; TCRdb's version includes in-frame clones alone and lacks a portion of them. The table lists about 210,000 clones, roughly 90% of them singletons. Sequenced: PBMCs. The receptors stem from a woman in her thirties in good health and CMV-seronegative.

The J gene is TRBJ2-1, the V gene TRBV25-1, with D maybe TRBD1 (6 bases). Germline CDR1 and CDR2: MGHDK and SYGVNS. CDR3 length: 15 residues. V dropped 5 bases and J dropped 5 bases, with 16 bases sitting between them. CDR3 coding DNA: TGTGCCAGCAGTAATCCGGGGCAGGGGAACAATGAGCAGTTCTTC. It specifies CASSNPGQGNNEQFF.

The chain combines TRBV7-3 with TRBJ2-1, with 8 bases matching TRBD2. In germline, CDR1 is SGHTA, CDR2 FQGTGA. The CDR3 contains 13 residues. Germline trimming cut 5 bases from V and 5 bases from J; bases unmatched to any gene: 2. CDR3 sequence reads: CASSDGGDNEQFF. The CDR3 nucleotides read TGTGCCAGCAGCGACGGGGGGGACAATGAGCAGTTCTTC.

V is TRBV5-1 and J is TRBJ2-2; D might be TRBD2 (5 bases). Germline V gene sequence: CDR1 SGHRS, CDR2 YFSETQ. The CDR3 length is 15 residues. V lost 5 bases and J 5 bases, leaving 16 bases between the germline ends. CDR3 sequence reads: CASSLSQSGTGELFF. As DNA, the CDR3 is TGCGCCAGCAGTTTGTCCCAGAGCGGAACCGGGGAGCTGTTTTTT.

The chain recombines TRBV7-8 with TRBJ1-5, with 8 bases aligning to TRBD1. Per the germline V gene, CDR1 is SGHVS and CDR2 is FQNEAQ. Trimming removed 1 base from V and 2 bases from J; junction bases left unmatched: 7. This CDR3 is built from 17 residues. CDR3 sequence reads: CASSLVQGVRGNQPQHF. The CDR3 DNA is TGTGCCAGCAGCTTAGTACAGGGGGTGCGTGGCAATCAGCCCCAGCATTTT.

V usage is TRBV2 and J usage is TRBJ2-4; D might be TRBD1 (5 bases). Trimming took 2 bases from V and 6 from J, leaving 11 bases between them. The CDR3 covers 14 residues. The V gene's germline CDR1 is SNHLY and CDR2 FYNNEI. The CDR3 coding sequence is TGTGCCAGCAGTGAAACGACAGTACCAAACATTCAGTACTTC. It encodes CASSETTVPNIQYF.

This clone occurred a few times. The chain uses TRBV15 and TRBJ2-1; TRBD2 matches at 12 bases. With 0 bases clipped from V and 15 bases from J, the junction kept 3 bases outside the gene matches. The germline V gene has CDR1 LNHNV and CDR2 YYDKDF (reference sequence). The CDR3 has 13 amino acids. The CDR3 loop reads CATSRDGTSGLFF. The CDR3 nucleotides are TGTGCCACCAGCAGAGATGGGACTAGCGGGCTGTTCTTC.

The CDR3 spells CASSLWDRGPYEQYF. The CDR3 nucleotides read TGCGCCAGCAGCTTGTGGGACAGGGGACCCTACGAGCAGTACTTC. The chain is built from TRBV5-1 and TRBJ2-7; 10 nucleotides agree with TRBD1. The ends lost 1 base at V and 2 bases at J; junction bases unmatched: 3. The CDR3 sequence is 15 residues long. Germline lookup yields CDR1 SGHRS and CDR2 YFSETQ.

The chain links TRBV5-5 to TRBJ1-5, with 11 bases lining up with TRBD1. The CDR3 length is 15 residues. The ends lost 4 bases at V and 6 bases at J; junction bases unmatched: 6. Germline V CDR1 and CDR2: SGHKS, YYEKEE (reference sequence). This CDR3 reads CASSRGQGERQPQHF. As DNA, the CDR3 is TGTGCCAGCAGCAGGGGACAGGGGGAACGTCAGCCCCAGCATTTT.

Here the CDR3 DNA reads TGTGCCACCAGCAGAGATGACGGACTAGGGTCGTACGAGCAGTACTTC. It specifies CATSRDDGLGSYEQYF. V is TRBV15 and J is TRBJ2-7; 7 bases fit TRBD2. The CDR3 runs 16 residues. With 0 bases clipped from V and 4 bases from J, the junction kept 9 bases outside the gene matches. From germline, CDR1 is LNHNV and CDR2 YYDKDF (reference sequence).

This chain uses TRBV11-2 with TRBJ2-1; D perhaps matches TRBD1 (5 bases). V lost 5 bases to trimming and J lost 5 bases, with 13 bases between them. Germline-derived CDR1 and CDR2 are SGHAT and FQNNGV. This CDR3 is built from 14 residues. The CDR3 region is CASSRMDTNNEQFF. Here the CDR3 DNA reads TGTGCCAGCAGCAGGATGGACACTAACAATGAGCAGTTCTTC.

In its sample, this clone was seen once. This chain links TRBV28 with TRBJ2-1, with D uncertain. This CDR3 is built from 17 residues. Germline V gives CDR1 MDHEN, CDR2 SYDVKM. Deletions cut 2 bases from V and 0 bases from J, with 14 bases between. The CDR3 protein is CASSLLPRFGSYNEQFF. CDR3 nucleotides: TGTGCCAGCAGTTTACTGCCTCGGTTCGGCTCCTACAATGAGCAGTTCTTC.

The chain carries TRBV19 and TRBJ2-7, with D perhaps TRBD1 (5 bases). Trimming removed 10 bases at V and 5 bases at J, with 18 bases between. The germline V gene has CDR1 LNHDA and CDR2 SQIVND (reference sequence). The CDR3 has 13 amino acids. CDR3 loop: CATPMGRWDEQYF. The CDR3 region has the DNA TGTGCCACCCCTATGGGGCGGTGGGACGAGCAGTACTTC.

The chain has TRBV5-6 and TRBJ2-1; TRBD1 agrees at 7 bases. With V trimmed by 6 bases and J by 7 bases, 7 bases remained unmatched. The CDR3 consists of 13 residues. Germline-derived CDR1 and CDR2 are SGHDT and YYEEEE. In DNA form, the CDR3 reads TGTGCCAGCACTTCAGGGGGAGTTAATGAGCAGTTCTTC. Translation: CASTSGGVNEQFF.

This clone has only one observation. CDR3 sequence reads: CASSQLGTGVGELFF. The CDR3 coding sequence is TGTGCCAGCAGTCAATTGGGGACTGGGGTCGGGGAGCTGTTTTTT. The chain employs TRBV2 and TRBJ2-2, with a tentative D call TRBD2 (6 bases). CDR3 length: 15 residues. Per the germline V gene, CDR1 is SNHLY and CDR2 is FYNNEI. V gave up 5 bases and J gave up 7 bases, with 17 bases separating them.

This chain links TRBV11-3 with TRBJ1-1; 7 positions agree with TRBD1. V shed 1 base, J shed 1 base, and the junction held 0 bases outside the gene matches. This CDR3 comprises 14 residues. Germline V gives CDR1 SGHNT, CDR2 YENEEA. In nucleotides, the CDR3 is TGTGCCAGCAGCTTAGGACAGGGGAACACTGAAGCTTTCTTT. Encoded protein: CASSLGQGNTEAFF.

CDR3 sequence (DNA): TGTGCCAGCACTTCGACTGTCCAAGAGACCCAGTACTTC. Residues: CASTSTVQETQYF. The chain uses TRBV5-6 and TRBJ2-5; D remains ambiguous. The ends were cut back, 6 bases at V and 1 base at J, with 10 bases in the middle. CDR1 is SGHDT and CDR2 is YYEEEE in the germline V gene. The CDR3 has 13 residues.

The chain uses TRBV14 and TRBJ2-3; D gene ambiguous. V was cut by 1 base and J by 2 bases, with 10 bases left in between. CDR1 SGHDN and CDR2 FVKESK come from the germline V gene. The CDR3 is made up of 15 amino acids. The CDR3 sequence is CASSQAVRNTDTQYF. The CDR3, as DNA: TGTGCCAGCAGCCAAGCGGTCAGGAACACAGATACGCAGTATTTT. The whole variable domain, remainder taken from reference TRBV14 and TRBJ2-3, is EAGVTQFPSHSVIEKGQTVTLRCDPISGHDNLYWYRRVMGKEIKFLLHFVKESKQDESGMPNNRFLAERTGGTYSTLKVQPAELEDSGVYFCASSQAVRNTDTQYFGPGTRLTVL.

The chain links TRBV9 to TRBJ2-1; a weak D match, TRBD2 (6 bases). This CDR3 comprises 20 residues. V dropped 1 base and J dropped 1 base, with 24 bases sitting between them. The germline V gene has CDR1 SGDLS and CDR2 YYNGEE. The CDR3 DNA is TGTGCCAGCAGCGTATCGACGGGAGCCTCGGTTATAAGTTCCTACAATGAGCAGTTCTTC. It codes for CASSVSTGASVISSYNEQFF.

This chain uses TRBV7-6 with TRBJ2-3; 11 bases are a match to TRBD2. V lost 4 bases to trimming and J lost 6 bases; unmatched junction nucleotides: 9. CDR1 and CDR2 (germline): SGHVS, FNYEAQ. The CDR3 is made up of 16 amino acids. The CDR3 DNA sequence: TGTGCCAGCAGCTCTTCACTAGCGGGAGATTCTGATACGCAGTATTTT. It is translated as CASSSSLAGDSDTQYF. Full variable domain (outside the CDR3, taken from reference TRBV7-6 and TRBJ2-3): GAGVSQSPRYKVTKRGQDVALRCDPISGHVSLYWYRQALGQGPEFLTYFNYEAQQDKSGLPNDRFSAERPEGSISTLTIQRTEQRDSAMYRCASSSSLAGDSDTQYFGPGTRLTVL.

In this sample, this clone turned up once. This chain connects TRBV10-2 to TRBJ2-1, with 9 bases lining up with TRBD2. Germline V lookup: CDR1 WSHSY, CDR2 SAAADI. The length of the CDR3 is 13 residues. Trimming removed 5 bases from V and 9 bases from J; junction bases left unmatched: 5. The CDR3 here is CASSLRLAVEQFF. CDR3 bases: TGCGCCAGCAGTCTCCGACTAGCGGTTGAGCAGTTCTTC.